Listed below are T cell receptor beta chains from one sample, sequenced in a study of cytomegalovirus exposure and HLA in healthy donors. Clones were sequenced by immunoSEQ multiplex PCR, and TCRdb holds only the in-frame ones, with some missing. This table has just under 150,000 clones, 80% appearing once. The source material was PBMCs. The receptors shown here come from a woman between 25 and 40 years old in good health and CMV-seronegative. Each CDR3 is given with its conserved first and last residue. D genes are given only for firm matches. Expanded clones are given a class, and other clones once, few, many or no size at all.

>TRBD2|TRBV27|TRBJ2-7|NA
TGTGCCAGCAGAGGCCGGGAGGCCGAGCAGTACTTC
CASRGREAEQYF
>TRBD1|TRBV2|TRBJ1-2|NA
TGTGCCAGCAGGGAAGACAGGGGGCGAGGCTACACCTTC
CASREDRGRGYTF
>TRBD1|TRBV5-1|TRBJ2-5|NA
TGCGCCAGCAGCGAGGGACAGAGCCAAGAGACCCAGTACTTC
CASSEGQSQETQYF
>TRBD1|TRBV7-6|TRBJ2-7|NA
TGTGCCAGCAGCCTCCCGGGACAGGGGGCAGGGGAGCAGTACTTC
CASSLPGQGAGEQYF
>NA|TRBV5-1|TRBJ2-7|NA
TGCGCCAGCAGCTTGGCCCGACAGGATCACGAGCAGTACTTC
CASSLARQDHEQYF
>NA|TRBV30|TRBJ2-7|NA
TGTGCCTGGAGTGGGACTGCGCCGTACGAGCAGCACTTC
CAWSGTAPYEQHF
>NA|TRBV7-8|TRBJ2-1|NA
TGTGCCAGCAGCTTAGGACTACTCAATGAGCAGTTCTTC
CASSLGLLNEQFF
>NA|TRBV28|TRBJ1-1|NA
TGTGCCAGCAGTTTATTTAGACTGAGAAACACTGAAGCTTTCTTT
CASSLFRLRNTEAFF
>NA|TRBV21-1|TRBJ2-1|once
TGTGCCAGCAGCAAATTTGTCCCTGCTTCTTTTAGCCCGGTAGACAGGGGGTATGAGCAGTTCTTC
CASSKFVPASFSPVDRGYEQFF
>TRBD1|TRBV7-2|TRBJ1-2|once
TGTGCCAGCAGCTACGGGACAGTCGGCTACACCTTC
CASSYGTVGYTF
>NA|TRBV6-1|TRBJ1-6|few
TGTGCCAGCAGTGCGCAGACAGCCCGAGCCTCTAATTCACCCCTCCACTTT
CASSAQTARASNSPLHF
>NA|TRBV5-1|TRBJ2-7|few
TGCGCCAGCAGCTTGCGTCAGGTCTCCTACGAGCAGTACTTC
CASSLRQVSYEQYF
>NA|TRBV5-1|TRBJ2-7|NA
TGCGCCAGCAGCTCCCGGGAAGGCTCCTACGAGCAGTACTTC
CASSSREGSYEQYF
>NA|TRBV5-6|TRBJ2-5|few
TGTGCCAGCAGCTTGGGGAGGCTAGCACAAGAGACCCAGTACTTC
CASSLGRLAQETQYF
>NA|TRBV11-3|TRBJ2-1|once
TGTGCCAGCAGCTTGGGCATTTACAATGAGCAGTTCTTC
CASSLGIYNEQFF
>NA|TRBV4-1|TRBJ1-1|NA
TGCGCCAGCAGCCATTATCTGAACACTGAAGCTTTCTTT
CASSHYLNTEAFF
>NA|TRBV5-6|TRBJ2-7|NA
TGTGCCAGCAGCTTTCGGAGAAATTCGTACGAGCAGTACTTC
CASSFRRNSYEQYF
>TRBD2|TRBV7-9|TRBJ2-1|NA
TGTGCCAGCAGCCCCATGGGAGGGAAAAGCTACAATGAGCAGTTCTTC
CASSPMGGKSYNEQFF
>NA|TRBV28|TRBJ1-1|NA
TGTGCCAGCAGTTTTAGGGGCAGGGACACTGAAGCTTTCTTT
CASSFRGRDTEAFF
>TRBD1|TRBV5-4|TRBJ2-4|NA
TGTGCCAGCAGCTTGGGCACAGGGGTCCGCGACATTCAGTACTTC
CASSLGTGVRDIQYF
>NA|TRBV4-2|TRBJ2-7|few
TGTGCCAGCAGCAGGGACTTTATCGGGAGCGAGCAGTACTTC
CASSRDFIGSEQYF
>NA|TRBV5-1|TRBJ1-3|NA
TGCGCCAGCAGCTTGGAACGGGCAGGGGCTGGAAACACCATATATTTT
CASSLERAGAGNTIYF
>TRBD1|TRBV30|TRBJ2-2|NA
TGTGCCTGGAAAGGACAGGGAGACACCGGGGAGCTGTTTTTT
CAWKGQGDTGELFF
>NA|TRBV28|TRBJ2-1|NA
TGTGCCAGCGGAGTTCTCGGCAATGAGCAGTTCTTC
CASGVLGNEQFF
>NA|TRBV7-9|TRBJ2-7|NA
TGTTCCAGCAGCTTTGAGTTTATCTCCTACGAGCAGTACTTC
CSSSFEFISYEQYF
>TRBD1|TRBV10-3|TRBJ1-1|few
TGTGCCATCAGTGAAACAGGACAGGGGATTAACACTGAAGCTTTCTTT
CAISETGQGINTEAFF
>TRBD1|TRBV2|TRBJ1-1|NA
TGTGCCAGCAGTGTGGAGGGACAGGGGACCACTGAAGCTTTCTTT
CASSVEGQGTTEAFF
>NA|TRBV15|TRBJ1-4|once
TGTGCCACCAGCAGAGATCGGGTAGCAACTAATGAAAAACTGTTTTTT
CATSRDRVATNEKLFF
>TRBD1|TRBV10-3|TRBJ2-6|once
TGTGCCATCAGTAGGACAGGGGGCTCTGGGGCCAACGTCCTGACTTTC
CAISRTGGSGANVLTF
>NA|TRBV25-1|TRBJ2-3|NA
TGTGCCAGCAGTGAAGGTTTGCGGGCGACAGATACGCAGTATTTT
CASSEGLRATDTQYF
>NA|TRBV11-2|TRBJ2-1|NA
TGTGCCAGCAGCACCACTCTCCTAGGATACAATGAGCAGTTCTTC
CASSTTLLGYNEQFF
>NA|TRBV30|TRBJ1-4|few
TGTGCCTGGAGGCCTTCGGGGTGGGATGAAAAACTGTTTTTT
CAWRPSGWDEKLFF
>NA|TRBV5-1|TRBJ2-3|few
TGCGCCAGTCGTATTAACAGGGCCGGGATGACAGATACGCAGTATTTT
CASRINRAGMTDTQYF
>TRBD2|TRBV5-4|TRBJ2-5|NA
TGTGCCAGCAGCTTGGCGTTAGCGGGACAAGAGACCCAGTACTTC
CASSLALAGQETQYF
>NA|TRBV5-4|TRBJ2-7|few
TGTGCCAGCAGCGAAATTGTGGCCGAGGGCGAGCAGTACTTC
CASSEIVAEGEQYF
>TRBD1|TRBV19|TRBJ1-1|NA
TGTGCCAGTAGTCCCTACGACAGGGGGGCGAATACTGAAGCTTTCTTT
CASSPYDRGANTEAFF
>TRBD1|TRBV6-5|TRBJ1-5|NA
TGTGCCAGCAGTCGGGACAGGGGTCAGCCCCAGCATTTT
CASSRDRGQPQHF
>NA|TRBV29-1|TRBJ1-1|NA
TGCAGCGTTGAAAGAGCGGGTGAAGCTTTCTTT
CSVERAGEAFF
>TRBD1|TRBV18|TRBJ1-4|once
TGTGCCAGTCTCAGGACAGGGGAGAAGAATGAAAAACTGTTTTTT
CASLRTGEKNEKLFF
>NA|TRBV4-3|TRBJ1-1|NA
TGCGCCAGCAGCCCCCAGGGTTCGAACACTGAAGCTTTCTTT
CASSPQGSNTEAFF
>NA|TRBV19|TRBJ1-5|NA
TGTGCCAGTAGTCGGGCCAGGGTGAATCAGCCCCAGCATTTT
CASSRARVNQPQHF
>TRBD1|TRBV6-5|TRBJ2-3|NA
TGTGCCAGCAGTTCACCCGGGACAGGCACAGATACGCAGTATTTT
CASSSPGTGTDTQYF
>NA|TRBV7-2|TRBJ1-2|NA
TGTGCCAGCAGCTTAGTACAGGTCGGGGGAGGCTACACCTTC
CASSLVQVGGGYTF